This record concerns one T cell receptor beta chain sequence. The sample is drawn from a study of control samples from healthy donors and cancer patients. Sequenced by immunoSEQ multiplex PCR; TCRdb stores in-frame clones only, minus some. The profile shows 63,000 or so clones, 84% of them singletons. V lost 6 bases to trimming and J lost 3 bases, with 18 bases between them. The CDR3 sequence is 15 residues long. Looked up from germline, CDR1 is MNHEY and CDR2 is SVGAGI. The V call is TRBV6-5, the J call TRBJ2-7; TRBD1 is a possible D gene (6 bases). Material: blood. The sequence derives from a man between 50 and 59 years old in good health. CDR3 protein: CASRINRQEFYEQYF. DNA of the CDR3: TGTGCCAGCAGGATAAATCGACAGGAATTCTACGAGCAGTACTTC.